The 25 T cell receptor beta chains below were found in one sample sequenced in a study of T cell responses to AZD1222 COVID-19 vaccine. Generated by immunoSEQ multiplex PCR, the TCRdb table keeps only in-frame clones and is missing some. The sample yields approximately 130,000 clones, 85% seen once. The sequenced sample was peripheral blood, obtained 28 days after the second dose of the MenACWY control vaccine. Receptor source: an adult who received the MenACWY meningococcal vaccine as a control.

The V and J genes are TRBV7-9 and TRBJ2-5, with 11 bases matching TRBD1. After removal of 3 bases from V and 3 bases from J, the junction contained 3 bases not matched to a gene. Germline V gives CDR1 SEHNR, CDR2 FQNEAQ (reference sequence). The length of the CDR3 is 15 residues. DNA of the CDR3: TGTGCCAGCAGCTTCTGGACAGGGGGCGAAGAGACCCAGTACTTC. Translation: CASSFWTGGEETQYF.

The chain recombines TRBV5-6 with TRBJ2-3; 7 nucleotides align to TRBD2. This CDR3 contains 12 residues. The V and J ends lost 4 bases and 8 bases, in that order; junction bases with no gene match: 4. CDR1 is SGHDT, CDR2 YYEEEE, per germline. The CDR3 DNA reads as TGTGCCAGCAGCCCTTGGGAGGGTACGCAGTATTTT. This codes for CASSPWEGTQYF.

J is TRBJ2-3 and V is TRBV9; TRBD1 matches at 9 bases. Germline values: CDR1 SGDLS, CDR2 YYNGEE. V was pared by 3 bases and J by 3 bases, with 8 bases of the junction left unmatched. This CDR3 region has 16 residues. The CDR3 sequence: CASSAAGQGETDTQYF. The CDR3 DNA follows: TGTGCCAGCAGCGCCGCGGGACAGGGTGAGACAGATACGCAGTATTTT. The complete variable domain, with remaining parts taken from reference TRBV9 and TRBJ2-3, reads DSGVTQTPKHLITATGQRVTLRCSPRSGDLSVYWYQQSLDQGLQFLIQYYNGEERAKGNILERFSAQQFPDLHSELNLSSLELGDSALYFCASSAAGQGETDTQYFGPGTRLTVL.

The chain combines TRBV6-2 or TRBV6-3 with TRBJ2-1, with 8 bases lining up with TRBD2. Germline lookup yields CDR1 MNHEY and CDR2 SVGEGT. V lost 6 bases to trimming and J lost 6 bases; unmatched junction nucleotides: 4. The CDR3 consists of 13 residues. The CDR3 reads CASSPSGGNEQFF. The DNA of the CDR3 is TGTGCCAGCAGCCCCAGCGGGGGCAATGAGCAGTTCTTC.

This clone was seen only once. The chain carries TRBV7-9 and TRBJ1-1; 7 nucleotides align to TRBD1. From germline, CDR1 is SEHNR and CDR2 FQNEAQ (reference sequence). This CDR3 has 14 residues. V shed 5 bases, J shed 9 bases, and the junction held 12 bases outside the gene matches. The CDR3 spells CASSRAQGVRQAFF. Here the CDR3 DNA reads TGTGCCAGCAGCCGCGCCCAGGGGGTGAGACAAGCTTTCTTT.

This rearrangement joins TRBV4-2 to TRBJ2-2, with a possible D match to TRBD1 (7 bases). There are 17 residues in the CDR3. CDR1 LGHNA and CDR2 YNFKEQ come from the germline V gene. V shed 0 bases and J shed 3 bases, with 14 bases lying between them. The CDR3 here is CASSQDGGGGYTGELFF. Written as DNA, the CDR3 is TGTGCCAGCAGCCAAGATGGAGGGGGCGGGTACACCGGGGAGCTGTTTTTT.

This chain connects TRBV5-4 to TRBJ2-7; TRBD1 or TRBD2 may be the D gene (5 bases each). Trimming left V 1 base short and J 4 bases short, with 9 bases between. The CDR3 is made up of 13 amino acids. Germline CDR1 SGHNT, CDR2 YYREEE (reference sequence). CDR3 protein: CASSLLGDYEQYV. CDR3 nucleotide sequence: TGTGCCAGCAGCTTGCTGGGGGATTACGAGCAGTACGTC.

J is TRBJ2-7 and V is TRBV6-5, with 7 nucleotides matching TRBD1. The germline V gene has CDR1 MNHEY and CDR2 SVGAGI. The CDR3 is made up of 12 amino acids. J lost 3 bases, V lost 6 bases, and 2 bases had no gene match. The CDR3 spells CASRGTVYEQYF. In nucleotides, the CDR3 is TGTGCCAGCAGGGGGACAGTCTACGAGCAGTACTTC.

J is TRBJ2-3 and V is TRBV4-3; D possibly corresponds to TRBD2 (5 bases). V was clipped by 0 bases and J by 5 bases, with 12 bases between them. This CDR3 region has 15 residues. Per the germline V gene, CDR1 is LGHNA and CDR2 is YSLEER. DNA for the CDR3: TGCGCCAGCAGCCAAGATCCTAGCTGGGGAGATACGCAGTATTTT. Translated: CASSQDPSWGDTQYF.

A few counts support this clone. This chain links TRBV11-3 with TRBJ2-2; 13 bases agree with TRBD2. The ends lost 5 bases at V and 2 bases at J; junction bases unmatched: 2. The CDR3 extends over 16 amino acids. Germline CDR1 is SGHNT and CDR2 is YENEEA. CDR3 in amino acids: CASSGTSGTNTGELFF. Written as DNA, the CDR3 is TGTGCCAGCAGCGGGACTAGCGGGACAAACACCGGGGAGCTGTTTTTT.

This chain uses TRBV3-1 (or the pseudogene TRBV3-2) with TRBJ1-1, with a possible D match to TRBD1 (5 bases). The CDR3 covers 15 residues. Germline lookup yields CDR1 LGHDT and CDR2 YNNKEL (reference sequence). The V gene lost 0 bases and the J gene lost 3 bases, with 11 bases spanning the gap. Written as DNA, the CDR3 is TGTGCCAGCAGCCAAGATCCCAGGGTGCACACTGAAGCTTTCTTT. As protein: CASSQDPRVHTEAFF.

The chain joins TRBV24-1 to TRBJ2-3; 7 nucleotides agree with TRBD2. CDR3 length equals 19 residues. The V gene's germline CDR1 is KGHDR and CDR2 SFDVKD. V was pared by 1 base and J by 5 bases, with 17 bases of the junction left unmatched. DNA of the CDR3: TGTGCCACCAGTGATTTCAGGGCTAGCGGCGGGAGTAGAAGAGATACGCAGTATTTT. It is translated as CATSDFRASGGSRRDTQYF.

DNA for the CDR3: TGTGCCAGCAGCGTCGACGGGACAAACTATGGCTACACCTTC. Amino acids: CASSVDGTNYGYTF. The rearrangement uses TRBV9 and TRBJ1-2; tentatively, D is TRBD1 (6 bases). Germline V gives CDR1 SGDLS, CDR2 YYNGEE. CDR3 length: 14 amino acids. V lost 2 bases and J 2 bases, leaving 10 bases between the germline ends.

CDR3 region: CASRRTSGTSYEQYV. The CDR3 DNA reads as TGTGCCAGCAGACGGACTAGCGGGACCTCCTACGAGCAGTACGTC. The V gene is TRBV28, the J gene TRBJ2-7; 12 bases agree with TRBD2. J gave up 0 bases and V 6 bases, and 3 bases lay outside the gene matches. Germline V gene sequence: CDR1 MDHEN, CDR2 SYDVKM. The length of the CDR3 is 15 residues.

CDR3 sequence: CASSERQALNYGYTF. The DNA of the CDR3 is TGTGCCAGCAGTGAAAGGCAGGCCCTTAACTATGGCTACACCTTC. V usage is TRBV6-1 and J usage is TRBJ1-2, with D uncertain. The CDR3 is 15 amino acids. Trimming cost V 2 bases and J 1 base, with 11 bases left between them. Per the germline V gene, CDR1 is MNHNS and CDR2 is SASEGT.

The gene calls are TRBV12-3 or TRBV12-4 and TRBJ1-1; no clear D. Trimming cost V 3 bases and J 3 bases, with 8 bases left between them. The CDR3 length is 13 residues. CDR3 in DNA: TGTGCCAGCAGTTTGTACCAGGACACTGAAGCTTTCTTT. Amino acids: CASSLYQDTEAFF.

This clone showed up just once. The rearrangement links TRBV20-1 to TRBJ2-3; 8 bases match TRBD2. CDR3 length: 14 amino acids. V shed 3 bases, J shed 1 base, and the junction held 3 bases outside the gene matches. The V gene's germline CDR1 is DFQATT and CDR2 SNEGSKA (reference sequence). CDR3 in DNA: TGCAGTGCTAGTAAGACTAGCGGCACAGATACGCAGTATTTT. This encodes CSASKTSGTDTQYF.

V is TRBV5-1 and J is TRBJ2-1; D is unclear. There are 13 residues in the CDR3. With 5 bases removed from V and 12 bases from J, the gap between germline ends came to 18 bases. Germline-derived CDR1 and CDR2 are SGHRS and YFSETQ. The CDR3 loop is CASSPQTALGQFF. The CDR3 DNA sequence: TGCGCCAGCAGTCCCCAGACTGCGCTTGGGCAGTTCTTC.

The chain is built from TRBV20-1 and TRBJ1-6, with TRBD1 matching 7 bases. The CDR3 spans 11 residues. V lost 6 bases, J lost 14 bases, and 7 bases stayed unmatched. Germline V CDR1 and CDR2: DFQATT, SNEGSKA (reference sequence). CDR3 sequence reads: CSAATGATLHF. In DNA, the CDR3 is TGCAGTGCCGCCACAGGGGCTACCCTCCACTTT.

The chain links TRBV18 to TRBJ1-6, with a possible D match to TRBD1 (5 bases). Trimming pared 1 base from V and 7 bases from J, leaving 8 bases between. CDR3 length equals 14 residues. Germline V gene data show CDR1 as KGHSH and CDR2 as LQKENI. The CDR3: CASSPRGSNSPLHF. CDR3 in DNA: TGTGCCAGCTCACCACGGGGGTCAAATTCACCCCTCCACTTT.

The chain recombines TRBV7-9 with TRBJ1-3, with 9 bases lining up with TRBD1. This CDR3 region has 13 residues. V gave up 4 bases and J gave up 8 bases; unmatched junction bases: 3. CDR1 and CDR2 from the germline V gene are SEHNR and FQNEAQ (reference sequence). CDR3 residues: CASSWTGEYTIYF. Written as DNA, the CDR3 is TGTGCCAGCAGCTGGACAGGGGAATACACCATATATTTT.

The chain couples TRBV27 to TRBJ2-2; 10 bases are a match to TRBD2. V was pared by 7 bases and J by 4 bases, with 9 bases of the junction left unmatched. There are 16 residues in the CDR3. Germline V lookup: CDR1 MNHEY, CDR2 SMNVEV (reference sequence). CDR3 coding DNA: TGTGCCAGCACCTGGGGAGTAGCGGGAGGCACCGGGGAGCTGTTTTTT. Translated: CASTWGVAGGTGELFF.

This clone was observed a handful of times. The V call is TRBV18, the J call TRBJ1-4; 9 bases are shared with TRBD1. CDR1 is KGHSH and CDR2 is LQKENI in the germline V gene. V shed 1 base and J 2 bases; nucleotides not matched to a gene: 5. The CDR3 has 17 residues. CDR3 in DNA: TGTGCCAGCTCACCACTACAGGGGGCCGCCACTAATGAAAAACTGTTTTTT. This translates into CASSPLQGAATNEKLFF. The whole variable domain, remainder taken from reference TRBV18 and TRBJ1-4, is NAGVMQNPRHLVRRRGQEARLRCSPMKGHSHVYWYRQLPEEGLKFMVYLQKENIIDESGMPKERFSAEFPKEGPSILRIQQVVRGDSAAYFCASSPLQGAATNEKLFFGSGTQLSVL.

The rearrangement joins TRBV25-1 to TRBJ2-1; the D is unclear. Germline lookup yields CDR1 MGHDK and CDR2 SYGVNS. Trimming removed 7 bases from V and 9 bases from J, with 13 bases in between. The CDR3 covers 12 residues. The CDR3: CASNDLWGEQFF. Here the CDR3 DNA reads TGTGCCAGCAACGACCTTTGGGGTGAGCAGTTCTTC. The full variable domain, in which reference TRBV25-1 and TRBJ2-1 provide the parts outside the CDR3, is EADIYQTPRYLVIGTGKKITLECSQTMGHDKMYWYQQDPGMELHLIHYSYGVNSTEKGDLSSESTVSRIRTEHFPLTLESARPSHTSQYLCASNDLWGEQFFGPGTRLTVL.

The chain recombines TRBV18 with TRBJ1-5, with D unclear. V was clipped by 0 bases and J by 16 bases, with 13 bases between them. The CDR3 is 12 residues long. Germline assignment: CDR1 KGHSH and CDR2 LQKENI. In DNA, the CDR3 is TGTGCCAGCTCACCACCGAACCAGCCCCCCCATTTT. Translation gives CASSPPNQPPHF.